Below, 21 T cell receptor beta chains from the same sample are listed, as sequenced in a study of B cell selection in AIRE deficiency. Clones were read by immunoSEQ multiplex PCR, and TCRdb kept only the in-frame ones, dropping some. Seen here are more than 25,000 clones, around 95% observed once, and the top ten hold 0.2% to 0.3%. CD4+CD127+ cells were sorted as the conventional CD4 T cells. What was sequenced was CD4+CD127+ conventional T cells sorted from PBMCs. All receptors derive from a human donor in good health.

The rearrangement joins TRBV10-2 to TRBJ2-2, with 10 nucleotides matching TRBD1. The V gene's germline CDR1 is WSHSY and CDR2 SAAADI. CDR3 length: 14 amino acids. With 10 bases clipped from V and 6 bases from J, the junction kept 8 bases outside the gene matches. The CDR3 nucleotides are TGCGCCATCTCCCGACAGGGGGCTGCCGGGGAGCTGTTTTTT. Translation gives CAISRQGAAGELFF.

The chain links TRBV18 to TRBJ2-5; 13 positions agree with TRBD2. The junction had 0 bases not matched to a gene; V was cut back by 0 bases and J by 5 bases. The CDR3 is 15 residues long. Germline CDR1 reads KGHSH; CDR2 reads LQKENI. In DNA form, the CDR3 reads TGTGCCAGCTCACCACCGACTAGCGGGAGGGAGACCCAGTACTTC. As protein: CASSPPTSGRETQYF. Complete variable domain (other parts from reference TRBV18 and TRBJ2-5): NAGVMQNPRHLVRRRGQEARLRCSPMKGHSHVYWYRQLPEEGLKFMVYLQKENIIDESGMPKERFSAEFPKEGPSILRIQQVVRGDSAAYFCASSPPTSGRETQYFGPGTRLLVL.

This clone was counted once. J is TRBJ2-1 and V is TRBV10-2; D is possibly TRBD1 or TRBD2 (6 bases each). Trimming left V 2 bases short and J 7 bases short, with 12 bases between. In germline, CDR1 is WSHSY, CDR2 SAAADI. This CDR3 contains 14 residues. CDR3: CASSEGGRLNEQFF. The CDR3 region has the DNA TGCGCCAGCAGTGAGGGGGGGCGCTTGAATGAGCAGTTCTTC.

V gene TRBV2 combines with J gene TRBJ1-1; maybe TRBD1 (5 bases). V was pared by 4 bases and J by 4 bases, with 13 bases between. CDR1 is SNHLY, CDR2 FYNNEI, per germline. The CDR3 runs 14 residues. The CDR3 DNA sequence: TGTGCCAGCAGTGGCAGGGTAAGGGGCACTGAAGCTTTCTTT. It encodes CASSGRVRGTEAFF.

In this sample, this clone turned up a few times. The chain has TRBV2 and TRBJ2-7; 8 bases match TRBD1. Germline values: CDR1 SNHLY, CDR2 FYNNEI. The CDR3 has 16 amino acids. The V gene end was trimmed by 6 bases and the J gene end by 2 bases; junction bases not matched to a gene: 12. The CDR3 DNA reads as TGTGCCAGCAGGCGACTATTGTCGGACAGGGCCTACGAGCAGTACTTC. The encoded protein is CASRRLLSDRAYEQYF.

This rearrangement joins TRBV9 to TRBJ1-2, with D unresolved. Germline assignment: CDR1 SGDLS and CDR2 YYNGEE. This CDR3 has 14 amino acids. V lost 3 bases, J lost 5 bases, and 14 bases lay in between. For the CDR3, the DNA is TGTGCCAGCAGCGGGGTGTGGGGAGCTTATGGCTACACCTTC. Protein: CASSGVWGAYGYTF.

The chain employs TRBV10-1 and TRBJ2-6; 10 nucleotides agree with TRBD1. V lost 6 bases, J lost 0 bases, and 5 bases stayed unmatched. The CDR3 length is 17 residues. Germline CDR1 and CDR2: WNHNN and SYGVQD (reference sequence). The CDR3 loop is CASSGQGGSSGANVLTF. CDR3 coding DNA: TGCGCCAGCAGCGGACAGGGGGGATCCTCTGGGGCCAACGTCCTGACTTTC.

This clone was recorded once. The J gene is TRBJ2-3, the V gene TRBV5-1; D is ambiguous. CDR1 and CDR2 (germline): SGHRS, YFSETQ. Trimming took 0 bases from V and 9 from J, leaving 20 bases between them. The CDR3 totals 16 residues. The CDR3 DNA is TGCGCCAGCAGCTTGGTACTGGGGAAGCCATCCCCCACGCAGTATTTT. Translation gives CASSLVLGKPSPTQYF.

The J gene is TRBJ1-2, the V gene TRBV30; TRBD1 is a possible D gene (5 bases). The CDR3 totals 14 residues. Trimming took off 0 bases at V and 4 bases at J, with 12 bases between the two ends. CDR1 is GTSNPN and CDR2 is SVGIG in the germline V gene (reference sequence). The CDR3 sequence: CAWSVGARTYGYTF. The CDR3 DNA follows: TGTGCCTGGAGTGTAGGGGCAAGGACCTATGGCTACACCTTC.

The J gene is TRBJ1-1, the V gene TRBV7-2, with D possibly matching TRBD1 (6 bases). The germline CDR1 and CDR2 sequences are SGHTA and FQGNSA. V lost 5 bases, J lost 2 bases, and 18 bases lay in between. The CDR3 is made up of 16 amino acids. Here the CDR3 DNA reads TGTGCCAGCAGCAAAGAACAGGGATTCTCAAACACTGAAGCTTTCTTT. It codes for CASSKEQGFSNTEAFF. Using reference TRBV7-2 and TRBJ1-1 for the parts outside the CDR3, the full variable domain is GAGVSQSPSNKVTEKGKDVELRCDPISGHTALYWYRQSLGQGLEFLIYFQGNSAPDKSGLPSDRFSAERTGGSVSTLTIQRTQQEDSAVYLCASSKEQGFSNTEAFFGQGTRLTVV.

This clone was seen just once. V is TRBV18 and J is TRBJ1-4, with 9 bases identical to TRBD1. Germline V gene sequence: CDR1 KGHSH, CDR2 LQKENI. CDR3 size: 15 residues. V shed 3 bases and J 8 bases; nucleotides not matched to a gene: 7. CDR3: CASSPGTGRREKLFF. CDR3 coding DNA: TGTGCCAGCTCACCCGGGACAGGGCGGAGGGAAAAACTGTTTTTT.

This clone was observed once. This chain connects TRBV5-1 to TRBJ2-3, with 9 bases fitting TRBD1. The germline CDR1 and CDR2 sequences are SGHRS and YFSETQ. V lost 3 bases and J lost 3; bases outside the gene matches: 8. The CDR3 sequence is 16 residues long. CDR3 sequence (DNA): TGCGCCAGCAGCTGGGAGGGGACAGGGATAACAGATACGCAGTATTTT. This codes for CASSWEGTGITDTQYF.

The sample holds one count of this clone. This chain links TRBV15 with TRBJ2-7; D uncertain. Looked up from germline, CDR1 is LNHNV and CDR2 is YYDKDF (reference sequence). The CDR3 loop spans 14 amino acids. Trimming left V 7 bases short and J 9 bases short, with 22 bases between. The CDR3 DNA reads as TGTGCCACCATGCACACCCTAAAAGAGCAGCGGCAGTACTTC. It yields the protein CATMHTLKEQRQYF. The full variable domain, completed using reference TRBV15 and TRBJ2-7, is DAMVIQNPRYQVTQFGKPVTLSCSQTLNHNVMYWYQQKSSQAPKLLFHYYDKDFNNEADTPDNFQSRRPNTSFCFLDIRSPGLGDTAMYLCATMHTLKEQRQYFGPGTRLTVT.

This chain uses TRBV4-2 with TRBJ1-1, with D maybe TRBD1 (5 bases). Trimming stripped 2 bases from V and 1 base from J, with 14 bases between. CDR1 and CDR2 from the germline V gene are LGHNA and YNFKEQ. The CDR3 extends over 16 amino acids. This CDR3 is CASSQPGLLGNTEAFF. CDR3 coding DNA: TGTGCCAGCAGCCAACCGGGACTCTTGGGGAACACTGAAGCTTTCTTT.

The J gene is TRBJ1-2, the V gene TRBV19, with a weak D call TRBD1 (6 bases). The V end lost 8 bases, the J end lost 4 bases, and 14 bases lay between the germline ends. Germline CDR1 and CDR2: LNHDA and SQIVND (reference sequence). This CDR3 is built from 13 residues. The CDR3 loop is CASQQGSGYGYTF. The CDR3, as DNA: TGTGCCAGTCAACAGGGATCGGGCTATGGCTACACCTTC.

The chain links TRBV2 to TRBJ2-2; possibly TRBD2 for D (5 bases). Trimming took off 0 bases at V and 6 bases at J, with 11 bases between the two ends. The germline CDR1 and CDR2 sequences are SNHLY and FYNNEI. The length of the CDR3 is 15 residues. The CDR3: CASSEAGLAAGELFF. The CDR3 nucleotides read TGTGCCAGCAGTGAAGCCGGGCTAGCCGCCGGGGAGCTGTTTTTT.

V and J are TRBV7-2 and TRBJ2-7; D not certain. CDR3 length: 12 residues. CDR1 SGHTA and CDR2 FQGNSA come from the germline V gene. Trimming pared 1 base from V and 6 bases from J, leaving 7 bases between. This CDR3 is CASSLERFEQYF. The CDR3 DNA follows: TGTGCCAGCAGCTTAGAGAGGTTCGAGCAGTACTTC.

The rearrangement uses TRBV5-5 and TRBJ1-3, with D unclear. The CDR3 is 16 residues long. From germline, CDR1 is SGHKS and CDR2 YYEKEE (reference sequence). The ends were cut back, 1 base at V and 0 bases at J, with 11 bases in the middle. CDR3 sequence: CASSLLAGSSGNTIYF. CDR3 coding DNA: TGTGCCAGCAGCTTGTTAGCGGGGAGCTCTGGAAACACCATATATTTT. The full variable domain, with the rest looked up from reference TRBV5-5 and TRBJ1-3, is DAGVTQSPTHLIKTRGQQVTLRCSPISGHKSVSWYQQVLGQGPQFIFQYYEKEERGRGNFPDRFSARQFPNYSSELNVNALLLGDSALYLCASSLLAGSSGNTIYFGEGSWLTVV.

The CDR3 loop is CSVRRTERGEQYF. CDR3 sequence (DNA): TGCAGCGTCCGAAGGACAGAACGAGGCGAGCAGTACTTC. V and J are TRBV29-1 and TRBJ2-7; D possibly corresponds to TRBD1 (6 bases). The V end was cut by 6 bases, the J end by 6 bases, with 18 bases between. CDR3 length: 13 residues. The germline gives CDR1 SQVTM, CDR2 ANQGSEA.

V usage is TRBV5-6 and J usage is TRBJ1-1; the D is unclear. V dropped 2 bases and J dropped 0 bases, with 11 bases sitting between them. The CDR3 contains 15 residues. Germline-derived CDR1 and CDR2 are SGHDT and YYEEEE. The CDR3 region has the DNA TGTGCCAGCAGCTTTTACAGCCTCATGAACACTGAAGCTTTCTTT. This encodes CASSFYSLMNTEAFF.

The J gene is TRBJ1-2, the V gene TRBV5-1; 8 nucleotides align to TRBD1. After removal of 4 bases from V and 13 bases from J, the junction contained 12 bases not matched to a gene. In germline, CDR1 is SGHRS, CDR2 YFSETQ. The CDR3 runs to 13 residues. CDR3 protein: CASSPGQGSIPTF. The CDR3 nucleotides read TGCGCCAGCAGCCCCGGACAGGGATCAATTCCCACCTTC.